Listed here are 24 T cell receptor beta chains from one sample, sequenced in a study of identical twins (dated by TCRdb to about 2016). Library prep was done by 5' RACE. The instrument was an Illumina HiSeq 2000. The public sequencing data were trimmed at Q25 with fastp and processed into clonotypes with MiXCR by TCRdb, which kept only in-frame beta chains. One record per CDR3 amino acid sequence lists the most common genes and DNA. The sample includes 1.5 million to 2 million distinct CDR3 sequences, with around 33% observed a single time. The ten top clones hold less than 0.35% of the sample. The sample comprised cord blood. These receptors were taken from a newborn girl in good health.

A single count supports this clonotype. The V gene is TRBV6-1, the J gene TRBJ2-5; 11 bases are shared with TRBD2. This CDR3 is built from 15 residues. Trimming removed 4 bases from V and 11 bases from J; junction bases left unmatched: 12. Germline values: CDR1 MNHNS, CDR2 SASEGT. DNA of the CDR3: TGTGCCAGCAGTGCCACTAGCGGGGGTCTTGGTGAGCAGTACTTC. Translation gives CASSATSGGLGEQYF.

V is TRBV2 and J is TRBJ1-2; D is unclear. CDR1 and CDR2 from the germline V gene are SNHLY and FYNNEI. Trimming left V 6 bases short and J 1 base short, with 12 bases between. The CDR3 has 14 amino acids. The CDR3 DNA is TGTGCCAGCAGGGCACTTAGGAATAACTATGGCTACACCTTC. It translates to CASRALRNNYGYTF.

This clonotype is a singleton in its sample. The CDR3 DNA follows: TGTGCCACCAGCAGAGGTTCCGGGACTAGCGGGAGTGGGGCAAACATTCAGTACTTC. Its translation: CATSRGSGTSGSGANIQYF. This chain uses TRBV15 with TRBJ2-4; 14 bases agree with TRBD2. V shed 1 base, J shed 6 bases, and the junction held 11 bases outside the gene matches. Germline V gene lookup returns CDR1 LNHNV and CDR2 YYDKDF (reference sequence). The length of the CDR3 is 19 residues.

This clonotype is a singleton in its sample. The chain has TRBV18 and TRBJ2-2; tentative D call: TRBD2 (7 bases). The V gene lost 2 bases and the J gene lost 4 bases, with 14 bases spanning the gap. The CDR3 is made up of 16 amino acids. Germline CDR1 KGHSH, CDR2 LQKENI. CDR3 DNA sequence: TGTGCCAGCTCACCATCACATCGGGGGGCCACCGGGGAGCTGTTTTTT. Translation: CASSPSHRGATGELFF.

This clonotype came up a few times. This chain links TRBV7-8 with TRBJ2-3; D is possibly TRBD1 or TRBD2 (5 bases each). Per germline, CDR1 SGHVS and CDR2 FQNEAQ. V lost 5 bases and J lost 2, with 17 bases in between. CDR3 length equals 16 residues. CDR3 protein: CASSLRDPHTTDTQYF. CDR3 DNA: TGTGCCAGCAGCCTCCGGGACCCACATACCACAGATACGCAGTATTTT.

The V and J genes are TRBV11-2 and TRBJ2-3; 7 bases line up with TRBD2. After removal of 5 bases from V and 4 bases from J, the junction contained 15 bases not matched to a gene. Germline CDR1 is SGHAT and CDR2 is FQNNGV. This CDR3 spans 17 amino acids. The CDR3 nucleotides are TGTGCCAGCAGCCCCGGTCGGGCTAGCGGTTCCTCAGATACGCAGTATTTT. Residues: CASSPGRASGSSDTQYF.

The sample holds a few counts of this clonotype. The chain carries TRBV12-3 or TRBV12-4 and TRBJ2-1; D assignment may be TRBD1 or TRBD2 (5 bases each). The CDR3 has 15 amino acids. V was trimmed by 3 bases and J by 3 bases, leaving 12 bases between them. The CDR3 bases are TGTGCCAGCAGTTTCTACGGGACGGACTACAATGAGCAGTTCTTC. Its protein is CASSFYGTDYNEQFF.

The chain carries TRBV12-3 or TRBV12-4 and TRBJ2-1; TRBD2 matches 11 bases. The last part of the DNA fits TRBJ2-7 better; the J call may be wrong. There are 15 residues in the CDR3. CDR3 sequence: CASSLLAGVKNEQYF. The CDR3 nucleotides read TGTGCCAGCAGCTTACTAGCGGGAGTTAAAAATGAGCAGTACTTC.

The chain couples TRBV6-6 to TRBJ2-7; TRBD1 aligns across 7 bases. The end of the DNA is better explained by TRBJ2-5, so the J call may be wrong. From germline, CDR1 is MNHNY and CDR2 SVGAGI (reference sequence). The CDR3 has 13 amino acids. The CDR3 bases are TGTGCCAGCAGTAATTCAGGGGGTGAGACCCAGTACTTC. Amino acids: CASSNSGGETQYF.

Only a few counts were recorded for this clonotype. Germline is not matched at one junction end, which may reflect a read error. The rearrangement joins TRBV7-7 to TRBJ2-7; TRBD1 aligns across 7 bases. Germline V gene lookup returns CDR1 SSHAT and CDR2 FNYEAQ (reference sequence). This CDR3 is built from 15 residues. The CDR3 DNA is TGTGCTAGCAGCTTATTGCCGACAGGGATCTACGAGCAGTACTTC. It is translated as CASSLLPTGIYEQYF.

This chain uses TRBV6-5 with TRBJ2-7; D could derive from TRBD1 or TRBD2 (5 bases each). The V gene's germline CDR1 is MNHEY and CDR2 SVGAGI. The CDR3 has 17 residues. Trimming took 0 bases from V and 7 from J, leaving 22 bases between them. CDR3 DNA sequence: TGTGCCAGCAGTTACTCCCCTCTGGGGGTTCCCTACAAAGAGCAGTACTTC. It encodes CASSYSPLGVPYKEQYF.

The chain employs TRBV16 and TRBJ1-4; D ambiguous. There are 15 residues in the CDR3. CDR1 is KGHSY and CDR2 is FQNENV in the germline V gene. The germline V and J ends were trimmed by 0 bases and 7 bases, with 12 bases remaining between them. The CDR3 loop reads CASSQSRFPPEKLFF. Here the CDR3 DNA reads TGTGCCAGCAGCCAATCAAGGTTTCCTCCTGAAAAACTGTTTTTT.

V is TRBV28 and J is TRBJ1-5; D remains ambiguous. V lost 2 bases and J 4 bases, leaving 12 bases between the germline ends. Germline V gene lookup returns CDR1 MDHEN and CDR2 SYDVKM. The CDR3 is made up of 15 amino acids. CDR3 nucleotides: TGTGCCAGCAGTTTAAGCGCGTCGGCAAATCAGCCCCAGCATTTT. Translating it yields CASSLSASANQPQHF.

A few counts support this clonotype. The rearrangement joins TRBV29-1 to TRBJ2-5; D is ambiguous. The CDR3 totals 16 residues. CDR1 and CDR2 (germline): SQVTM, ANQGSEA. Between the trimmed V and J ends, which lost 3 bases and 2 bases, there was a span of 19 bases. The CDR3 reads CSVDSSRHRLQETQYF. DNA of the CDR3: TGCAGCGTTGATAGTTCCCGCCACCGGCTTCAAGAGACCCAGTACTTC.

The V call is TRBV9, the J call TRBJ2-1; D is perhaps TRBD1 or TRBD2 (5 bases each). The CDR3 runs 14 residues. Trimming cost V 4 bases and J 5 bases, with 13 bases left between them. CDR1 SGDLS and CDR2 YYNGEE come from the germline V gene. CDR3: CASSRDLPDNEQFF. DNA for the CDR3: TGTGCCAGCAGCCGGGACCTCCCCGACAATGAGCAGTTCTTC.

V is TRBV6-2 or TRBV6-3 and J is TRBJ2-1, with 7 bases lining up with TRBD2. The DNA matches TRBJ2-7 better at its end, which makes the J call doubtful. Germline V gene lookup returns CDR1 MNHEY and CDR2 SVGEGT. CDR3 length equals 17 residues. The CDR3 bases are TGTGCCAGCAGTTACGTAGTTGGGGACTACAAATACAATGAGCAGTACTTC. This codes for CASSYVVGDYKYNEQYF.

The V and J genes are TRBV12-3 or TRBV12-4 and TRBJ2-2; D call uncertain. This CDR3 is built from 13 residues. Trimming removed 7 bases from V and 4 bases from J, with 10 bases in between. The CDR3 DNA reads as TGTGCCAGCACCCCTGACGGCACCGGGGAGCTGTTTTTT. Protein sequence: CASTPDGTGELFF.

The V gene is TRBV7-2, the J gene TRBJ1-6; D ambiguous. The CDR3 sequence is 15 residues long. Per germline, CDR1 SGHTA and CDR2 FQGNSA. The ends were cut back, 0 bases at V and 0 bases at J, with 3 bases in the middle. The CDR3 reads CASSLALSYNSPLHF. The CDR3 bases are TGTGCCAGCAGCTTAGCCCTCTCCTATAATTCACCCCTCCACTTT.

This clonotype was recorded at least ten times. An end of the junction does not agree with germline; a read error may underlie this. This chain uses TRBV5-1 with TRBJ2-1, with TRBD2 matching 10 bases. CDR3 length: 15 amino acids. CDR1 is SGHRS and CDR2 is YFSETQ in the germline V gene. The chain's CDR3 is CASSLSGGAYNEQFF. CDR3 in DNA: TGTGCCAGCAGCTTAAGCGGGGGGGCCTACAATGAGCAGTTCTTC.

This clonotype was counted a few times. This rearrangement joins TRBV14 to TRBJ2-1; 11 bases map to TRBD2. Trimming at V came to 5 bases and at J to 7 bases, leaving 7 bases not matched to a gene. The CDR3 spans 15 residues. Germline CDR1 SGHDN, CDR2 FVKESK. The CDR3, as DNA: TGTGCCAGCAGCTACCAACTAGCGGGAGTGAATGAGCAGTTCTTC. This codes for CASSYQLAGVNEQFF.

The chain has TRBV5-1 and TRBJ2-2; D may be TRBD1 (5 bases). Per the germline V gene, CDR1 is SGHRS and CDR2 is YFSETQ. The CDR3 totals 15 residues. The V gene lost 2 bases and the J gene lost 4 bases, with 12 bases spanning the gap. CDR3 region: CASSFYRLFTGELFF. DNA of the CDR3: TGCGCCAGCAGCTTCTACAGGCTGTTCACCGGGGAGCTGTTTTTT.

V gene TRBV15 combines with J gene TRBJ2-3; no reliable D call. Between the trimmed V and J ends, which lost 0 bases and 4 bases, there was a span of 8 bases. The CDR3 runs to 14 residues. CDR1 is LNHNV and CDR2 is YYDKDF in the germline V gene (reference sequence). In DNA form, the CDR3 reads TGTGCCACCAGCAGAGATCGAGAGGCAGATACGCAGTATTTT. As protein: CATSRDREADTQYF.

This clonotype has more than one count but fewer than ten. V usage is TRBV10-1 and J usage is TRBJ2-5; 7 nucleotides line up with TRBD1. The J call may be wrong; the DNA end is better matched by TRBJ2-7. CDR1 is WNHNN, CDR2 SYGVQD, per germline (reference sequence). CDR3 size: 15 residues. The chain's CDR3 is CASSKGDSAPYEQYF. In DNA form, the CDR3 reads TGCGCCAGCAGCAAAGGGGACAGCGCGCCCTACGAGCAGTACTTC.

There are a few counts of this clonotype. The chain carries TRBV20-1 and TRBJ1-6, with D possibly TRBD1 on 6 matching bases. V lost 6 bases and J 5 bases, leaving 14 bases between the germline ends. Per germline, CDR1 DFQATT and CDR2 SNEGSKA (reference sequence). The CDR3 totals 14 residues. CDR3 residues: CSARWGANNSPLHF. The CDR3 nucleotides read TGCAGTGCGCGGTGGGGGGCGAATAATTCACCCCTCCACTTT.